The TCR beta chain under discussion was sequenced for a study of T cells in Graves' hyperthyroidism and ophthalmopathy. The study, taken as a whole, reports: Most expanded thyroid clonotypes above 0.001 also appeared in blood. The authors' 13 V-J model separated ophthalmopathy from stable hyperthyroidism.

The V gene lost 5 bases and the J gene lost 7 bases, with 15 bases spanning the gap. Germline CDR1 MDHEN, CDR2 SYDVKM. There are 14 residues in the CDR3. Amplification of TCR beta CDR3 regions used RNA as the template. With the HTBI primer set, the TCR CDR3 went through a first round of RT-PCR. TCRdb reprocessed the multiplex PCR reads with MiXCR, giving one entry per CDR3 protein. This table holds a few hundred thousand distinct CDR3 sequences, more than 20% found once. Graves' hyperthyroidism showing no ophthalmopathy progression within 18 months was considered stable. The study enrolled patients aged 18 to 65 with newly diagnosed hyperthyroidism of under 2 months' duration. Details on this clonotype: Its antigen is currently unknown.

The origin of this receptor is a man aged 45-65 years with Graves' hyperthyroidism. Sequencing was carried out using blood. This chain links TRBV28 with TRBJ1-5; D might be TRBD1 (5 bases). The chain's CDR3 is CASSQGRLKQPQHF. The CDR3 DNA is TGTGCCAGCAGTCAGGGTCGGCTCAAACAGCCCCAGCATTTT.